Presented here are 17 T cell receptor beta chains from one specimen sequenced in a study of control samples from healthy donors and cancer patients. Produced via immunoSEQ multiplex PCR; TCRdb's table is partial and in-frame only. The sample yields about 100,000 clones, more than 85% seen once. Material for sequencing was blood. The receptors here all came from a man aged 25-40 years in good health.

The chain joins TRBV4-3 to TRBJ2-1; 10 bases align to TRBD2. CDR3 length: 17 amino acids. The V gene end was trimmed by 3 bases and the J gene end by 0 bases; junction bases not matched to a gene: 5. Looked up from germline, CDR1 is LGHNA and CDR2 is YSLEER. The CDR3 region has the DNA TGCGCCAGCAGCCAGGGGGGACTAGCGAGCTCCTACAATGAGCAGTTCTTC. This sequence encodes CASSQGGLASSYNEQFF.

The V and J genes are TRBV18 and TRBJ1-2; D perhaps matches TRBD1 (5 bases). The CDR3 runs to 13 residues. Trimming cost V 3 bases and J 6 bases, with 11 bases left between them. Germline V lookup: CDR1 KGHSH, CDR2 LQKENI. The CDR3 region is CASSPQGKNGYTF. In nucleotides, the CDR3 is TGTGCCAGCTCACCCCAGGGCAAAAATGGCTACACCTTC.

The rearrangement joins TRBV20-1 to TRBJ1-3, with D uncertain. The CDR3 contains 16 residues. The V and J ends lost 3 bases and 4 bases respectively, with 19 bases between them. Germline CDR1 DFQATT, CDR2 SNEGSKA (reference sequence). Written as DNA, the CDR3 is TGCAGTGCTAGTTCCATCCCTAAGTCGGGAGGAAACACCATATATTTT. Protein product: CSASSIPKSGGNTIYF.

V gene TRBV11-2 combines with J gene TRBJ2-4; the D call may be TRBD1 or TRBD2 (6 bases each). The CDR3 loop spans 15 amino acids. V was trimmed by 0 bases and J by 10 bases, leaving 16 bases between them. Looked up from germline, CDR1 is SGHAT and CDR2 is FQNNGV. The CDR3: CASSLDGTRRAIQYF. The CDR3 nucleotides read TGTGCCAGCAGCTTAGACGGGACACGGAGGGCTATTCAGTACTTC.

This sequence joins TRBV7-9 and TRBJ2-7; D gene uncertain. From germline, CDR1 is SEHNR and CDR2 FQNEAQ (reference sequence). V dropped 2 bases and J dropped 6 bases, with 11 bases sitting between them. There are 13 residues in the CDR3. DNA of the CDR3: TGTGCCAGCAGCTTATCCGGCAGCCCCGAGCAGTACTTC. Amino acids: CASSLSGSPEQYF.

V is TRBV27 and J is TRBJ1-6; D is perhaps TRBD1 (5 bases). Germline V lookup: CDR1 MNHEY, CDR2 SMNVEV (reference sequence). Trimming took 5 bases from V and 5 from J, leaving 13 bases between them. CDR3 length equals 15 residues. The CDR3 DNA reads TGTGCCAGCAGTATAACGGGACTTAATAATTCACCCCTCCACTTT. Protein product: CASSITGLNNSPLHF.

This clone was seen just once. This chain connects TRBV15 to TRBJ1-3; 7 bases align to TRBD1. With 2 bases clipped from V and 4 bases from J, the junction kept 5 bases outside the gene matches. Germline V lookup: CDR1 LNHNV, CDR2 YYDKDF (reference sequence). CDR3 length: 15 amino acids. The CDR3 here is CATSRNRGLGNTIYF. The CDR3 region has the DNA TGTGCCACCAGCAGAAACAGGGGTCTGGGAAACACCATATATTTT. The variable domain in full, with the rest retrieved from reference TRBV15 and TRBJ1-3, is DAMVIQNPRYQVTQFGKPVTLSCSQTLNHNVMYWYQQKSSQAPKLLFHYYDKDFNNEADTPDNFQSRRPNTSFCFLDIRSPGLGDTAMYLCATSRNRGLGNTIYFGEGSWLTVV.

V usage is TRBV10-3 and J usage is TRBJ1-2, with 7 bases identical to TRBD1. V shed 6 bases, J shed 2 bases, and the junction held 12 bases outside the gene matches. CDR1 ENHRY and CDR2 SYGVKD come from the germline V gene. This CDR3 is built from 16 residues. CDR3 sequence reads: CAIRGTAGTSNYGYTF. As DNA, the CDR3 is TGTGCCATCAGGGGGACAGCTGGGACTTCGAACTATGGCTACACCTTC.

Note on this clone: This may be a read error, as it is one base from a much larger clone. This chain uses TRBV19 with TRBJ2-7; TRBD2 matches 11 bases. The CDR3 is 16 amino acids. Losses at the gene ends were 5 bases for V and 5 bases for J; bases not matched to a gene: 11. CDR1 LNHDA and CDR2 SQIVND come from the germline V gene (reference sequence). CDR3 amino acids: CASSPYPSGRSHEQYF. The CDR3 DNA follows: TGTGCCAGTAGTCCATACCCTAGCGGGAGGTCCCACGAGCAGTACTTC.

V is TRBV28 and J is TRBJ2-3; TRBD1 agrees at 8 bases. V shed 4 bases and J 7 bases; nucleotides not matched to a gene: 10. The CDR3 length is 15 residues. Per germline, CDR1 MDHEN and CDR2 SYDVKM. CDR3 in amino acids: CASSSKTGVAYTQYF. The CDR3 nucleotides read TGTGCCAGCAGTTCTAAGACAGGGGTGGCATATACGCAGTATTTT.

This clone was observed once. The chain has TRBV4-1 and TRBJ2-2; 8 bases are a match to TRBD2. The CDR3 totals 15 residues. The V and J ends lost 4 bases and 0 bases, in that order; junction bases with no gene match: 1. Germline V lookup: CDR1 MGHRA, CDR2 YSYEKL. This chain's CDR3 is CASSLGLANTGELFF. The CDR3 region has the DNA TGCGCCAGCAGCCTGGGACTAGCGAACACCGGGGAGCTGTTTTTT.

The rearrangement joins TRBV2 to TRBJ1-5; D gene uncertain. The V end lost 3 bases, the J end lost 3 bases, and 9 bases lay between the germline ends. Germline V CDR1 and CDR2: SNHLY, FYNNEI. CDR3 length equals 14 residues. The CDR3: CASSDLQVNQPQHF. The CDR3 nucleotides read TGTGCCAGCAGTGATCTCCAGGTCAATCAGCCCCAGCATTTT.

This chain links TRBV7-2 with TRBJ1-2; 7 nucleotides line up with TRBD1. The CDR3 has 15 residues. Unmatched junction bases numbered 14, after V lost 5 bases and J lost 8 bases. Germline loops: CDR1 SGHTA, CDR2 FQGNSA. CDR3 in amino acids: CASSPRDSSPAGYTF. CDR3 nucleotides: TGTGCCAGCAGCCCGCGGGACAGCTCTCCGGCCGGCTACACCTTC.

V and J are TRBV28 and TRBJ2-7, with unresolved D. Germline loops: CDR1 MDHEN, CDR2 SYDVKM. V dropped 3 bases and J dropped 2 bases, with 11 bases sitting between them. The CDR3 extends over 14 amino acids. In DNA form, the CDR3 reads TGTGCCAGCAGTTTGAGCGTAGGAACCTACGAGCAGTACTTC. Protein: CASSLSVGTYEQYF.

About this clone: The same CDR3 is also encoded by other DNA sequences in this sample. The J gene is TRBJ2-2, the V gene TRBV30; 9 bases align to TRBD2. The CDR3 contains 18 residues. From germline, CDR1 is GTSNPN and CDR2 SVGIG (reference sequence). V shed 2 bases, J shed 0 bases, and the junction held 10 bases outside the gene matches. The CDR3 DNA reads TGTGCCTGGAGTAAGCTGGCGGGAGGGCCCCCGAACACCGGGGAGCTGTTTTTT. Amino acid sequence: CAWSKLAGGPPNTGELFF. Drawing the rest from reference TRBV30 and TRBJ2-2, the complete variable domain is SQTIHQWPATLVQPVGSPLSLECTVEGTSNPNLYWYRQAAGRGLQLLFYSVGIGQISSEVPQNLSASRPQDRQFILSSKKLLLSDSGFYLCAWSKLAGGPPNTGELFFGEGSRLTVL.

This chain joins TRBV2 and TRBJ2-5; TRBD2 agrees at 8 bases. In germline, CDR1 is SNHLY, CDR2 FYNNEI. With V trimmed by 5 bases and J by 6 bases, 5 bases remained unmatched. The CDR3 contains 13 residues. The CDR3 loop reads CASSSTSVQTQYF. Here the CDR3 DNA reads TGTGCCAGCAGTTCGACTAGCGTCCAGACCCAGTACTTC.

The J gene is TRBJ1-2, the V gene TRBV30, with D possibly TRBD1 on 5 matching bases. CDR1 and CDR2 from the germline V gene are GTSNPN and SVGIG (reference sequence). The CDR3 has 13 residues. Between the trimmed V and J ends, which lost 2 bases and 13 bases, there was a span of 20 bases. As DNA, the CDR3 is TGTGCCTGGAGTACAGGAGGGTATTCTAGGCGCACCTTC. It is translated as CAWSTGGYSRRTF. The full variable domain, rest sourced from reference TRBV30 and TRBJ1-2, is SQTIHQWPATLVQPVGSPLSLECTVEGTSNPNLYWYRQAAGRGLQLLFYSVGIGQISSEVPQNLSASRPQDRQFILSSKKLLLSDSGFYLCAWSTGGYSRRTFGSGTRLTVV.